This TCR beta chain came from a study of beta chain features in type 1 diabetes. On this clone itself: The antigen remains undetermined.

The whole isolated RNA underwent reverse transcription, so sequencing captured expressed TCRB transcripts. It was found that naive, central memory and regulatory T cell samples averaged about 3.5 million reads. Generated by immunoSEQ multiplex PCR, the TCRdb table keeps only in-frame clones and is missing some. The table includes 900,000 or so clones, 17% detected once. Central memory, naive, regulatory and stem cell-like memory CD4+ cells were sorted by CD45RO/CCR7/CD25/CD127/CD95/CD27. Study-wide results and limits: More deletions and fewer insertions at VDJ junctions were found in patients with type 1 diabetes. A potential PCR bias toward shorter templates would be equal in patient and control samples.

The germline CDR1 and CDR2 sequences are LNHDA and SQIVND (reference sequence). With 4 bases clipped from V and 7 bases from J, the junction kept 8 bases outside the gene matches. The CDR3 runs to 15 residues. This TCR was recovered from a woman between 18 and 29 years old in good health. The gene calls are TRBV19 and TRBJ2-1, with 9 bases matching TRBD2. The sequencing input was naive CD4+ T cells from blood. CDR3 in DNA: TGTGCCAGTAGTAGTTTAGCGGGAGTTAGGAATGAGCAGTTCTTC. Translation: CASSSLAGVRNEQFF.